This T cell receptor (beta chain) was sequenced during a study of Graves' ophthalmopathy and Graves' hyperthyroidism. Study observations and caveats: With just over 70% sensitivity and about 74% specificity, the model predicted ophthalmopathy progression. Discriminating ophthalmopathy from stable hyperthyroidism, a 13-signature model attained a sensitivity of 85% to 90% and a specificity of 80% to 82%.

Trimming stripped 2 bases from V and 6 bases from J, with 13 bases between. The CDR3 is 14 residues long. Amplification of TCR beta CDR3 regions used RNA transcripts. HTBI primers were used in a first-round RT-PCR, which preceded a second-round multiplex PCR. TCRdb ran MiXCR on the multiplex PCR reads and lists one entry per CDR3 protein. The sample holds about 480,000 distinct CDR3 sequences; roughly an eighth are singletons and the top ten take approximately 9.8%. About this clonotype: Its antigen is undetermined.

The V call is TRBV12-3 or TRBV12-4, the J call TRBJ1-1, with no clear D. Sequenced material: blood. This clonotype was obtained from a woman aged 30 to 39 with Graves' ophthalmopathy. The CDR3 sequence: CASSLTKGDAEAFF. The CDR3 DNA reads TGTGCCAGCAGTTTAACTAAAGGTGATGCTGAAGCTTTCTTT.